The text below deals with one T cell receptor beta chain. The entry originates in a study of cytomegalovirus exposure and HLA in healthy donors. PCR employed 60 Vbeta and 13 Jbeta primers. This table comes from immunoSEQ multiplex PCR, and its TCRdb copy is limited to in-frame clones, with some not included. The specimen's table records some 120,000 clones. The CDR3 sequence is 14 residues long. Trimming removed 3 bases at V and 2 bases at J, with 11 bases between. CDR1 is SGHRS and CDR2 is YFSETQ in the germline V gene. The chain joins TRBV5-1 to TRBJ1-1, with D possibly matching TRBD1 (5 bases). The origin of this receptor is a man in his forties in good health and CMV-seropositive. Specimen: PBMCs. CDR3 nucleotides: TGCGCCAGCAGCTCTTCGGGGGGAAACACTGAAGCTTTCTTT. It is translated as CASSSSGGNTEAFF.